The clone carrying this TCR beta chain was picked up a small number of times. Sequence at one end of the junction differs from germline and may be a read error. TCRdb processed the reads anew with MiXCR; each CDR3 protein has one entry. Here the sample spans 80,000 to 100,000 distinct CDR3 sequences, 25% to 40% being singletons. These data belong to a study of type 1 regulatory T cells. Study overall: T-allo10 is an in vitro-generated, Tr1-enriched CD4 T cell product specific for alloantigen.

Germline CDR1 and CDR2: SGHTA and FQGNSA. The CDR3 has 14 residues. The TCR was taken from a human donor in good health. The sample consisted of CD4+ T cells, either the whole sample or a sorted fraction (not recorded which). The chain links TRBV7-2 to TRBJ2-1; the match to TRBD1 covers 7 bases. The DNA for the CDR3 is TGTGCCAGCAGCTCCCAGGGACAGTACACTGAGCAGTTCTTC. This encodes CASSSQGQYTEQFF.